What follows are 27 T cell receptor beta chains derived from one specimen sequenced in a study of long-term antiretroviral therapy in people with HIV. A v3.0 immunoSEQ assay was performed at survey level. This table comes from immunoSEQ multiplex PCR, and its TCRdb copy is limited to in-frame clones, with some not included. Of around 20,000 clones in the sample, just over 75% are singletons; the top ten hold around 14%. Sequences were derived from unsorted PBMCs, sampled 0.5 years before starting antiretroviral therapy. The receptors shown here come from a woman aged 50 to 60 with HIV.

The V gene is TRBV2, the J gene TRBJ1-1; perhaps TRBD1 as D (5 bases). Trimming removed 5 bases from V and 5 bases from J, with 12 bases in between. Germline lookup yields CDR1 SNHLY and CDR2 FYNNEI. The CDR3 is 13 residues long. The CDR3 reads CASSPGTATEAFF. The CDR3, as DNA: TGTGCCAGCAGTCCGGGGACGGCTACTGAAGCTTTCTTT.

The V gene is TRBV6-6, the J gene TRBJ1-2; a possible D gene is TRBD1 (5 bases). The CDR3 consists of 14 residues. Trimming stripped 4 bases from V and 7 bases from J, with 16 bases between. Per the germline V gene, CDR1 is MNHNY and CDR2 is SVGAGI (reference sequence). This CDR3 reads CASSWDWEGVGYTF. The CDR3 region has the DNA TGTGCCAGCAGTTGGGACTGGGAAGGGGTTGGCTACACCTTC.

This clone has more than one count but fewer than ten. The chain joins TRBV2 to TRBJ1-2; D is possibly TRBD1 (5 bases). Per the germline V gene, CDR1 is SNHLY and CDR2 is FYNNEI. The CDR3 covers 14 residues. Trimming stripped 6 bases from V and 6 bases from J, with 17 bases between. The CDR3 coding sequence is TGTGCCAGCAGAAAGGAGGGGACGCAGGATGGCTACACCTTC. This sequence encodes CASRKEGTQDGYTF.

As DNA, the CDR3 is TGTGCCAGCGTGGAGTGGAACACTGAAGCTTTCTTT. Translating gives CASVEWNTEAFF. The rearrangement joins TRBV2 to TRBJ1-1, with D unresolved. Germline V gives CDR1 SNHLY, CDR2 FYNNEI. There are 12 residues in the CDR3. Trimming stripped 8 bases from V and 1 base from J, with 8 bases between.

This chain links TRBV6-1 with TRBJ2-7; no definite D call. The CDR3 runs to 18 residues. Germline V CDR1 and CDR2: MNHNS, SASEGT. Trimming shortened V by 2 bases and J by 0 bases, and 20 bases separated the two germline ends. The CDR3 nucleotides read TGTGCCAGCAGTGAAACGGTCGTCGGCTACTCGAGCTCCTACGAGCAGTACGTC. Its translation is CASSETVVGYSSSYEQYV.

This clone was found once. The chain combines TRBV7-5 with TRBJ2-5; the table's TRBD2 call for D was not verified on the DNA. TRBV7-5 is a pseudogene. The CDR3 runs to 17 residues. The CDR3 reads CARSPAASGASRETQYF. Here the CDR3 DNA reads TGTGCCAGAAGCCCCGCGGCCAGCGGGGCCTCGAGGGAGACCCAGTACTTC.

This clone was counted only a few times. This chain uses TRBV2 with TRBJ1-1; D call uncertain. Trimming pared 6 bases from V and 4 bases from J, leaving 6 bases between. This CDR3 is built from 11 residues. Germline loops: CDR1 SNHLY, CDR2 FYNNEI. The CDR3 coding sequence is TGTGCCAGCAGCAAGACCACTGAAGCTTTCTTT. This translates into CASSKTTEAFF. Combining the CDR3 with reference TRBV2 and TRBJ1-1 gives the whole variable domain EPEVTQTPSHQVTQMGQEVILRCVPISNHLYFYWYRQILGQKVEFLVSFYNNEISEKSEIFDDQFSVERPDGSNFTLKIRSTKLEDSAMYFCASSKTTEAFFGQGTRLTVV.

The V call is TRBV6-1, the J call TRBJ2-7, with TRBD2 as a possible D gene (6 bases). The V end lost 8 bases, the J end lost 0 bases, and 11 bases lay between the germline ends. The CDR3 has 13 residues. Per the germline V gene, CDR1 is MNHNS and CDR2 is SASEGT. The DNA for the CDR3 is TGTGCCAGCCTTCGAGCGGGCTCCTACGAGCAGTACGTC. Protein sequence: CASLRAGSYEQYV.

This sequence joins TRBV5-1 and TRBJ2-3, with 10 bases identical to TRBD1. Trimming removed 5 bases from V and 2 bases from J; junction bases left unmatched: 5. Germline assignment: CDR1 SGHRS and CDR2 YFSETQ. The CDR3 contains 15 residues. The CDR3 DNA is TGCGCCAGCAGTTGGACAGGGGGACCCACAGATACGCAGTATTTT. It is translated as CASSWTGGPTDTQYF.

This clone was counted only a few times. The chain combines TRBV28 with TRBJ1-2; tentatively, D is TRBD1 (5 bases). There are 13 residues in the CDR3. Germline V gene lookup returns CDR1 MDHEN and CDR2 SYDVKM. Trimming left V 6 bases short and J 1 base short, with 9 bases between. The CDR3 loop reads CASRLRGNYGYTF. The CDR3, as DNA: TGTGCCAGCAGACTGAGGGGTAACTATGGCTACACCTTC.

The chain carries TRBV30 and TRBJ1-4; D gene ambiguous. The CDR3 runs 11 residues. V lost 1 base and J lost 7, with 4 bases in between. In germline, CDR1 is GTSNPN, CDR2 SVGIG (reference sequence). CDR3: CAWSGTEKLFF. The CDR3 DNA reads TGTGCCTGGAGTGGGACTGAAAAACTGTTTTTT.

The CDR3 nucleotides are TGTGCCAGCAGCTGGACGGCGAACACCGGGGAGCTGTTTTTT. Protein sequence: CASSWTANTGELFF. V gene TRBV7-2 combines with J gene TRBJ2-2; D uncertain. V was shortened by 4 bases and J by 0 bases, with 6 bases between the two germline ends. CDR3 length: 14 amino acids. Germline CDR1 and CDR2: SGHTA and FQGNSA.

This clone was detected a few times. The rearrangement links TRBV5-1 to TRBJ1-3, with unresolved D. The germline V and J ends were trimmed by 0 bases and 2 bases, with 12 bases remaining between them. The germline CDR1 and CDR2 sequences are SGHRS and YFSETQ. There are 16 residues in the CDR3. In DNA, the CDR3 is TGCGCCAGCAGCTTGGATCCAGGACTAACTGGAAACACCATATATTTT. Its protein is CASSLDPGLTGNTIYF.

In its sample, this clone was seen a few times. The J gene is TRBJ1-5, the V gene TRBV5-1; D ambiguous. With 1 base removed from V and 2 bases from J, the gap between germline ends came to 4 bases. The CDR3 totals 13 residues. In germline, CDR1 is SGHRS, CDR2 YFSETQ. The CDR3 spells CASSLQGNQPQHF. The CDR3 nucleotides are TGCGCCAGCAGCTTGCAGGGCAATCAGCCCCAGCATTTT.

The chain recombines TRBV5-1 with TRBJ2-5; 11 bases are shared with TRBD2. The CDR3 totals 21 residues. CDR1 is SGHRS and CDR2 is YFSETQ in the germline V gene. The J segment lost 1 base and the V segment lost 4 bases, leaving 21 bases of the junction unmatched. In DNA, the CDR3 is TGCGCCAGCAGCGGGACGGGGGACCCAGTTTATCTAGCGGGGGGCCAAGAGACCCAGTACTTC. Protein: CASSGTGDPVYLAGGQETQYF.

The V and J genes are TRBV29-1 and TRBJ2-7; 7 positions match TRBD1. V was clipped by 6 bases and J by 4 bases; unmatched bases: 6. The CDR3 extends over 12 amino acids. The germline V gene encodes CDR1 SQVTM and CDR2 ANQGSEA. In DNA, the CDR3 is TGCAGCGTGGGGACAGAAGATTACGAGCAGTACTTC. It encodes CSVGTEDYEQYF.

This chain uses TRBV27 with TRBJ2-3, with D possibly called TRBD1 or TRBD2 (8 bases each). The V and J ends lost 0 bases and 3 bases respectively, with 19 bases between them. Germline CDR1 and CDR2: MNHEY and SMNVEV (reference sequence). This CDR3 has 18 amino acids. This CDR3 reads CASSLSAGGGGMTDTQYF. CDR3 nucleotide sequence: TGTGCCAGCAGTTTATCGGCAGGGGGCGGGGGGATGACAGATACGCAGTATTTT.

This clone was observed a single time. In DNA, the CDR3 is TGTGCTAGTGGTTACGGGGCCGAAGAGACCCAGTACTTC. Amino acid sequence: CASGYGAEETQYF. The V gene is TRBV12-5, the J gene TRBJ2-5; D assignment may be TRBD1 or TRBD2 (5 bases each). V gave up 4 bases and J gave up 3 bases, with 9 bases separating them. This CDR3 region has 13 residues. From germline, CDR1 is LGHNT and CDR2 FRNRAP.

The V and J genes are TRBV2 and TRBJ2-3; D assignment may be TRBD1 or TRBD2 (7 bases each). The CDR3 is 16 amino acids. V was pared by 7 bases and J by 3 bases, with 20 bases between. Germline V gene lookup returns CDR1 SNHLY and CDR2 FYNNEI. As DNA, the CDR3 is TGTGCCAGCACCAAGTCCAGGGGGGGGGCAACAGATACGCAGTATTTT. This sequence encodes CASTKSRGGATDTQYF.

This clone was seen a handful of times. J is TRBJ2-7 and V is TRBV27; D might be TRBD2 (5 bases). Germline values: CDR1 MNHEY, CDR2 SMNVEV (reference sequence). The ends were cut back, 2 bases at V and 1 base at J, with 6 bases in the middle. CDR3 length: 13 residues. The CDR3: CASSLTGSYEQYF. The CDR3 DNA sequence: TGTGCCAGCAGTTTAACGGGATCCTACGAGCAGTACTTC.

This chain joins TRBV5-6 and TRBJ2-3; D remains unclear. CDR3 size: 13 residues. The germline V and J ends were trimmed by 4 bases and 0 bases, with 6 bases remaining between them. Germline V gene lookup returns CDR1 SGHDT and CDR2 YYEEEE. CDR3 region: CASSPPSTDTQYF. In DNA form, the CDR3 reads TGTGCCAGCAGCCCCCCTAGCACAGATACGCAGTATTTT.

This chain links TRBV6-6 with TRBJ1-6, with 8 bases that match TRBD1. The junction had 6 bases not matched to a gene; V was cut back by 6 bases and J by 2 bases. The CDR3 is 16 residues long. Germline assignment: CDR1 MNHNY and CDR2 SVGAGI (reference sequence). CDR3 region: CASSNRGRAYNSPLHF. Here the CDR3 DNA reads TGTGCCAGCAGCAACAGGGGGAGGGCCTATAATTCACCCCTCCACTTT.

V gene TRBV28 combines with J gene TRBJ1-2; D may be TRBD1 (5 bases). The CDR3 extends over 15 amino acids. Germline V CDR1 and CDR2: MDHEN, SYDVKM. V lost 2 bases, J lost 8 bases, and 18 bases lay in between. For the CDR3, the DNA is TGTGCCAGCAGTTTAGCAGCAGGGACCGGGGGAGGCTACACCTTC. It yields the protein CASSLAAGTGGGYTF.

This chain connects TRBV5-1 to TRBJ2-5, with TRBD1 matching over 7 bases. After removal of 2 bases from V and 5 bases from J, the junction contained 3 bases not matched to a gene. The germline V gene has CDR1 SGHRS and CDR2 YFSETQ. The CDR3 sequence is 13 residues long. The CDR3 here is CASSFLQGETQYF. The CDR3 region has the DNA TGCGCCAGCAGCTTCCTACAGGGGGAGACCCAGTACTTC.

CDR3 in DNA: TGTGCCAGCAGCCTATGGACTAGCGGGGGGTCGGAGGAGACCCAGTACTTC. It specifies CASSLWTSGGSEETQYF. The chain couples TRBV7-7 to TRBJ2-5, with TRBD2 matching 14 bases. The CDR3 length is 17 residues. The germline CDR1 and CDR2 sequences are SSHAT and FNYEAQ (reference sequence). V shed 5 bases, J shed 5 bases, and the junction held 10 bases outside the gene matches.

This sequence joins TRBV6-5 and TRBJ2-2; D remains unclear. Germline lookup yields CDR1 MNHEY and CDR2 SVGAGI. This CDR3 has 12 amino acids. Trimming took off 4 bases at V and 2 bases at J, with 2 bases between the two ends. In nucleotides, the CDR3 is TGTGCCAGCAGTTTCAACACCGGGGAGCTGTTTTTT. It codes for CASSFNTGELFF.

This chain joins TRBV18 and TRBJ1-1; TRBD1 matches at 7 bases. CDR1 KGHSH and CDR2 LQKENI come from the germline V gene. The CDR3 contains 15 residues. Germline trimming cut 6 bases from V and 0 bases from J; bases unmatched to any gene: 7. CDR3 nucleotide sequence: TGTGCCAGCTCGGACAGGTTTTTAATGAACACTGAAGCTTTCTTT. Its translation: CASSDRFLMNTEAFF.